This entry concerns a single T cell receptor beta chain. Its specificity is not known. This sample stems from a study of cytomegalovirus exposure and HLA in healthy donors. Whole-study context: A prior analysis found about 110 million unique TCR beta sequences from 170 million or so T cells.

Study results and caveats: Specificity of a few CMV-associated chains for CMV antigens was verified in vitro.

Germline V gene sequence: CDR1 SGHRS, CDR2 YFSETQ. The CDR3 totals 15 residues. With 4 bases clipped from V and 5 bases from J, the junction kept 7 bases outside the gene matches. The study ran its PCR with 60 Vbeta and 13 Jbeta primers. Sequenced by immunoSEQ multiplex PCR; TCRdb stores in-frame clones only, minus some. The sample includes hundreds of thousands of clones, under 80% of them seen just once. V is TRBV5-1 and J is TRBJ2-1; 9 bases line up with TRBD2. The sequenced sample consisted of PBMCs. This TCR was recovered from a female donor in good health and CMV-seronegative. This CDR3 reads CASSRGLAIDNEQFF. Written as DNA, the CDR3 is TGCGCCAGCAGCCGAGGACTAGCGATCGACAATGAGCAGTTCTTC.